This T cell receptor beta chain was found in a study of long-term antiretroviral therapy in people with HIV. Findings and limits, study-wide: Researchers lacked any data on ART adherence, viral resistance or therapy changes.

immunoSEQ v3.0 was run at survey level. This table comes from immunoSEQ multiplex PCR, and its TCRdb copy is limited to in-frame clones, with some not included. The sample contains 30,000 to 40,000 clones, nearly 90% of which appear only once. This CDR3 spans 14 amino acids. The germline V gene encodes CDR1 MNHNY and CDR2 SVGAGI (reference sequence). V lost 6 bases and J 3 bases, leaving 14 bases between the germline ends. For this clone: The target antigen is unknown.

The V and J genes are TRBV6-6 and TRBJ2-5, with TRBD1 as a possible D gene (8 bases). The sample in question was unsorted PBMCs, obtained 1.1 years after starting antiretroviral therapy. The TCR was taken from a man aged 18 to 29 with HIV. DNA of the CDR3: TGTGCCAGCAGCTCAACAGGGGGGGAAGAGACCCAGTACTTC. It is translated as CASSSTGGEETQYF.